This section outlines one T cell receptor beta chain sequence together with its context. The target antigen is unknown. The data are from a study of cytomegalovirus exposure and HLA in healthy donors. Study findings and constraints: The likely explanation for a cluster of highly shared sequence variants was sequencing artifact. The later analysis indicated that the majority of CMV-associated TCR beta chains appeared HLA-restricted. Researchers catalogued around 150 TCR beta chains as cytomegalovirus-associated.

Germline loops: CDR1 MRHNA, CDR2 SNTAGT. CDR3 length: 15 amino acids. Trimming cost V 5 bases and J 2 bases; bases outside gene matches: 5. With 60 Vbeta and 13 Jbeta primers, the PCR was carried out. Using immunoSEQ multiplex PCR, the repertoire was profiled, and TCRdb retains in-frame clones only, with some absent. This repertoire shows tens of thousands of clones, about 88% found once; its top ten account for 2.4%. The J gene is TRBJ2-1, the V gene TRBV6-4; 8 positions agree with TRBD2. This clonotype was sampled from a woman aged 50 to 60 in good health and CMV-seronegative. The sequencing sample was made of PBMCs. The CDR3 bases are TGTGCCAGCAGTCCGATTAGCGGGACCTACAATGAGCAGTTCTTC. Its translation is CASSPISGTYNEQFF.